These 19 T cell receptor beta chains originate from one sample sequenced in a study of blood T cell repertoires in COVID-19. Produced via immunoSEQ multiplex PCR; TCRdb's table is partial and in-frame only. The sample yields approximately 110,000 clones, roughly 80% seen once. The sample consisted of peripheral blood. The receptors here all came from a woman over 75 with acute or convalescent COVID-19.

V gene TRBV2 combines with J gene TRBJ2-1; D is possibly TRBD2 (5 bases). The V gene's germline CDR1 is SNHLY and CDR2 FYNNEI. V was shortened by 0 bases and J by 7 bases, with 19 bases between the two germline ends. The CDR3 is 17 amino acids. CDR3 sequence reads: CASSEALGLVRLNEQFF. CDR3 nucleotides: TGTGCCAGCAGTGAAGCGCTTGGGTTGGTTAGACTAAATGAGCAGTTCTTC.

This chain joins TRBV5-1 and TRBJ2-7, with TRBD2 identical over 11 bases. The junction had 4 bases not matched to a gene; V was cut back by 4 bases and J by 1 base. The CDR3 is made up of 15 amino acids. Germline V gene data show CDR1 as SGHRS and CDR2 as YFSETQ. The CDR3 loop is CASSRTSGPSYEQYF. DNA for the CDR3: TGCGCCAGCAGCAGGACTAGCGGGCCTTCCTACGAGCAGTACTTC.

The chain links TRBV5-1 to TRBJ2-1; D unclear. The CDR3 loop spans 14 amino acids. The ends were cut back, 0 bases at V and 1 base at J, with 5 bases in the middle. Germline CDR1 and CDR2: SGHRS and YFSETQ. CDR3 sequence reads: CASSLAFSYNEQFF. In DNA, the CDR3 is TGCGCCAGCAGCTTGGCATTTTCCTACAATGAGCAGTTCTTC.

This chain links TRBV10-3 with TRBJ1-4; 8 bases match TRBD1. This CDR3 comprises 19 residues. With 0 bases clipped from V and 2 bases from J, the junction kept 11 bases outside the gene matches. Germline assignment: CDR1 ENHRY and CDR2 SYGVKD. The CDR3, as DNA: TGTGCCATCAGTGAGTCGCCCCCCGCAGGGGGCGCGACTAATGAAAAACTGTTTTTT. This translates into CAISESPPAGGATNEKLFF.

The V gene is TRBV2, the J gene TRBJ2-6; TRBD2 matches at 7 bases. This CDR3 is 15 amino acids long. J lost 4 bases, V lost 7 bases, and 7 bases had no gene match. CDR1 and CDR2 from the germline V gene are SNHLY and FYNNEI. Here the CDR3 DNA reads TGTGCCAGCAATCCGGGAGGAACGGGGGCCAACGTCCTGACTTTC. It translates to CASNPGGTGANVLTF. Combining the CDR3 with reference TRBV2 and TRBJ2-6 gives the whole variable domain EPEVTQTPSHQVTQMGQEVILRCVPISNHLYFYWYRQILGQKVEFLVSFYNNEISEKSEIFDDQFSVERPDGSNFTLKIRSTKLEDSAMYFCASNPGGTGANVLTFGAGSRLTVL.

Comment on this clone: Given a much more abundant clone one base away, this may be a read error. The rearrangement uses TRBV19 and TRBJ1-5; D might be TRBD1 (5 bases). The germline CDR1 and CDR2 sequences are LNHDA and SQIVND (reference sequence). The CDR3 totals 13 residues. V lost 3 bases to trimming and J lost 4 bases, with 7 bases between them. The CDR3 loop is CASSMGGNQPQHF. Written as DNA, the CDR3 is TGTGCCAGTAGTATGGGGGGGAATCAGCCCCAGCATTTT.

This chain connects TRBV2 to TRBJ2-7; D possibly corresponds to TRBD2 (6 bases). CDR1 and CDR2 (germline): SNHLY, FYNNEI. Deletions cut 3 bases from V and 6 bases from J, with 12 bases between. This CDR3 region has 13 residues. The CDR3 DNA follows: TGTGCCAGCAGTGAGAGCGGGCGCGTCGAGCAGTACGTC. Translated, it gives CASSESGRVEQYV.

The chain combines TRBV7-9 with TRBJ2-7, with no clear D. There are 14 residues in the CDR3. Germline loops: CDR1 SEHNR, CDR2 FQNEAQ (reference sequence). Deletions cut 1 base from V and 0 bases from J, with 7 bases between. The CDR3 spells CASSLDQRSYEQYF. In DNA form, the CDR3 reads TGTGCCAGCAGCTTAGACCAGCGCTCCTACGAGCAGTACTTC.

The chain has TRBV2 and TRBJ1-2; D gene uncertain. The CDR3 is made up of 14 amino acids. V was clipped by 2 bases and J by 4 bases, with 11 bases between them. The germline gives CDR1 SNHLY, CDR2 FYNNEI. The CDR3 coding sequence is TGTGCCAGCAGTGAATTGGCCGCCGTCTATGGCTACACCTTC. Protein product: CASSELAAVYGYTF.

The genes are TRBV14 and TRBJ2-1, with D tentatively TRBD2 (6 bases). Germline loops: CDR1 SGHDN, CDR2 FVKESK. The CDR3 consists of 16 residues. Deletions cut 1 base from V and 0 bases from J, with 10 bases between. The CDR3 DNA reads as TGTGCCAGCAGCCAAGCGACGGGAGTCTCCTACAATGAGCAGTTCTTC. Residues: CASSQATGVSYNEQFF.

This chain links TRBV7-2 with TRBJ2-2, with a weak D call TRBD2 (6 bases). Trimming stripped 0 bases from V and 6 bases from J, with 14 bases between. The CDR3 loop spans 16 amino acids. Looked up from germline, CDR1 is SGHTA and CDR2 is FQGNSA. The CDR3 region has the DNA TGTGCCAGCAGCTTAGCCGAGGGACGGGAGCCCGGGGAGCTGTTTTTT. Protein product: CASSLAEGREPGELFF. Complete variable domain (other parts from reference TRBV7-2 and TRBJ2-2): GAGVSQSPSNKVTEKGKDVELRCDPISGHTALYWYRQSLGQGLEFLIYFQGNSAPDKSGLPSDRFSAERTGGSVSTLTIQRTQQEDSAVYLCASSLAEGREPGELFFGEGSRLTVL.

The V gene is TRBV28, the J gene TRBJ2-7, with 9 bases lining up with TRBD2. From germline, CDR1 is MDHEN and CDR2 SYDVKM. CDR3 length: 16 residues. Trimming removed 5 bases from V and 2 bases from J; junction bases left unmatched: 10. The CDR3 loop reads CASSPRLAEKAYEQYF. CDR3 DNA sequence: TGTGCCAGCAGTCCCCGACTAGCGGAGAAAGCCTACGAGCAGTACTTC. Full variable domain (outside the CDR3, taken from reference TRBV28 and TRBJ2-7): DVKVTQSSRYLVKRTGEKVFLECVQDMDHENMFWYRQDPGLGLRLIYFSYDVKMKEKGDIPEGYSVSREKKERFSLILESASTNQTSMYLCASSPRLAEKAYEQYFGPGTRLTVT.

The gene calls are TRBV9 and TRBJ2-3, with 12 positions matching TRBD2. The trim removed 1 base at V and 3 bases at J, leaving 9 bases unmatched. Germline assignment: CDR1 SGDLS and CDR2 YYNGEE. The length of the CDR3 is 18 residues. CDR3 DNA sequence: TGTGCCAGCAGCGTAACCCTCGATGGGACTAGCGGGACAGATACGCAGTATTTT. It specifies CASSVTLDGTSGTDTQYF.

Comments on this clone: This CDR3 is also generated by other DNA sequences in the sample. This chain joins TRBV11-2 and TRBJ2-1; 13 nucleotides line up with TRBD2. The germline gives CDR1 SGHAT, CDR2 FQNNGV. The CDR3 totals 15 residues. Trimming removed 1 base from V and 7 bases from J; junction bases left unmatched: 1. CDR3 nucleotides: TGTGCCAGCAGCTTAGGGACTAGCGGGAGTAATGAGCAGTTCTTC. As protein: CASSLGTSGSNEQFF.

The genes are TRBV28 and TRBJ2-1, with D perhaps matching TRBD2 (6 bases). V was clipped by 4 bases and J by 0 bases, with 7 bases between them. This CDR3 contains 14 residues. The V gene's germline CDR1 is MDHEN and CDR2 SYDVKM. CDR3 residues: CASSSTSSYNEQFF. The CDR3 DNA sequence: TGTGCCAGCAGTTCGACTAGCTCCTACAATGAGCAGTTCTTC.

The V call is TRBV19, the J call TRBJ1-2; TRBD1 matches 8 bases. After removal of 7 bases from V and 5 bases from J, the junction contained 9 bases not matched to a gene. Germline-derived CDR1 and CDR2 are LNHDA and SQIVND (reference sequence). The CDR3 runs 14 residues. The CDR3 spells CASTAQGARYGYTF. DNA for the CDR3: TGTGCCAGTACCGCCCAGGGGGCGAGGTATGGCTACACCTTC.

This chain links TRBV6-5 with TRBJ2-1, with a possible D match to TRBD2 (5 bases). The CDR3 is 16 amino acids. Trimming stripped 0 bases from V and 6 bases from J, with 15 bases between. The V gene's germline CDR1 is MNHEY and CDR2 SVGAGI. The CDR3, as DNA: TGTGCCAGCAGTTACTCGAGCGGACCCAGTGGCAATGAGCAGTTCTTC. It yields the protein CASSYSSGPSGNEQFF.

The chain couples TRBV9 to TRBJ1-2; no definite D call. This CDR3 contains 12 residues. CDR1 is SGDLS and CDR2 is YYNGEE in the germline V gene. Trimming pared 0 bases from V and 8 bases from J, leaving 8 bases between. CDR3 loop: CASSVVGSGYTF. CDR3 nucleotide sequence: TGTGCCAGCAGCGTAGTCGGGTCAGGCTACACCTTC.

This clone turned up a few times. The chain links TRBV21-1 to TRBJ1-1; TRBD1 is taken as the D call from the table, unchecked against the DNA. TRBV21-1 has pseudogene status. The CDR3 is 17 amino acids. This chain's CDR3 is CASSNVSHNVWQPEAFF. The CDR3 bases are TGTGCCAGCAGCAATGTATCCCATAATGTGTGGCAACCTGAAGCTTTCTTT.